This passage covers 29 T cell receptor beta chains from one sample sequenced in a study of shared T cell receptors in the human thymus. Sequenced by immunoSEQ multiplex PCR; TCRdb stores in-frame clones only, minus some. The sample lists hundreds of thousands of clones, more than 75% occurring once. These same records also appear under a second study, on human thymus T cells.

Sequencing used thymocytes. The receptors stem from a boy less than two years old with a congenital heart defect.

The chain couples TRBV15 to TRBJ1-4; maybe TRBD1 (6 bases). The V end was cut by 1 base, the J end by 2 bases, with 11 bases between. The germline V gene has CDR1 LNHNV and CDR2 YYDKDF (reference sequence). The CDR3 spans 16 residues. The CDR3 loop reads CATSRVRQGTNEKLFF. In DNA form, the CDR3 reads TGTGCCACCAGCAGAGTTCGGCAGGGGACTAATGAAAAACTGTTTTTT.

J is TRBJ2-7 and V is TRBV27; 8 nucleotides align to TRBD1. The junction had 6 bases not matched to a gene; V was cut back by 2 bases and J by 3 bases. The CDR3 contains 15 residues. CDR1 is MNHEY and CDR2 is SMNVEV in the germline V gene (reference sequence). In DNA form, the CDR3 reads TGTGCCAGCAGTTTAGCGGGGACAGGTCTCTACGAGCAGTACTTC. Its protein is CASSLAGTGLYEQYF.

The CDR3 DNA reads as TGTGCCAGAAGACAGGGATGTGGCTACACCTTC. Amino acid sequence: CARRQGCGYTF. This chain uses TRBV19 with TRBJ1-2; 7 bases align to TRBD1. The V segment lost 9 bases and the J segment 7 bases; nucleotides outside the gene matches: 5. The germline V gene encodes CDR1 LNHDA and CDR2 SQIVND (reference sequence). CDR3 size: 11 residues. The entire variable domain, with the rest obtained from reference TRBV19 and TRBJ1-2, is as follows: DGGITQSPKYLFRKEGQNVTLSCEQNLNHDAMYWYRQDPGQGLRLIYYSQIVNDFQKGDIAEGYSVSREKKESFPLTVTSAQKNPTAFYLCARRQGCGYTFGSGTRLTVV.

This clone was seen once. The DNA of the CDR3 is TGTGCCAGCAGTTCCCCCCCCGGTCTTTGGTCTGGAAACACCATATATTTT. Translating gives CASSSPPGLWSGNTIYF. The rearrangement links TRBV28 to TRBJ1-3; D remains unclear. V shed 4 bases and J shed 1 base, with 17 bases lying between them. The CDR3 extends over 17 amino acids. CDR1 MDHEN and CDR2 SYDVKM come from the germline V gene.

V and J are TRBV5-8 and TRBJ1-2, with TRBD1 matching 9 bases. Trimming cost V 0 bases and J 7 bases; bases outside gene matches: 1. Germline CDR1 and CDR2: SGHTS and YDEGEE. The CDR3 loop spans 13 amino acids. The CDR3 region is CASSLGTGVGYTF. Here the CDR3 DNA reads TGTGCCAGCAGCTTGGGGACAGGGGTTGGCTACACCTTC.

The chain recombines TRBV2 with TRBJ1-2; 7 bases are shared with TRBD1. Germline CDR1 is SNHLY and CDR2 is FYNNEI. The CDR3 length is 15 residues. The V gene end was trimmed by 4 bases and the J gene end by 5 bases; junction bases not matched to a gene: 10. The CDR3 sequence is CASSGTGGLSYGYTF. The CDR3 nucleotides read TGTGCCAGCAGTGGGACAGGCGGGCTCTCTTATGGCTACACCTTC.

The chain has TRBV4-3 and TRBJ2-7; 7 nucleotides agree with TRBD2. Germline V lookup: CDR1 LGHNA, CDR2 YSLEER. Trimming took 0 bases from V and 2 from J; bases not matched to a gene: 4. The CDR3 contains 15 residues. The CDR3 loop is CASSQEKREAYEQYF. The DNA of the CDR3 is TGCGCCAGCAGCCAAGAGAAGCGGGAAGCCTACGAGCAGTACTTC.

The chain uses TRBV9 and TRBJ2-2; D is ambiguous. CDR1 is SGDLS and CDR2 is YYNGEE in the germline V gene. V was shortened by 0 bases and J by 4 bases, with 4 bases between the two germline ends. The CDR3 is 13 amino acids. The CDR3 reads CASSVGSTGELFF. In nucleotides, the CDR3 is TGTGCCAGCAGCGTAGGCAGCACCGGGGAGCTGTTTTTT.

The V and J genes are TRBV10-3 and TRBJ2-7; 8 positions match TRBD1. Per germline, CDR1 ENHRY and CDR2 SYGVKD. V shed 7 bases and J 6 bases; nucleotides not matched to a gene: 8. This CDR3 spans 13 amino acids. CDR3 sequence (DNA): TGTGCCATCACGACGGACAGGGAAGGCGAGCAGTACTTC. Translation gives CAITTDREGEQYF.

V and J are TRBV18 and TRBJ2-7, with D uncertain. V was cut by 3 bases and J by 6 bases, with 12 bases left in between. Germline CDR1 is KGHSH and CDR2 is LQKENI. CDR3 length equals 13 residues. This chain's CDR3 is CASSPTRPGEQYF. CDR3 DNA: TGTGCCAGCTCACCCACTCGACCGGGCGAGCAGTACTTC.

As for this clone: Additional DNA sequences in this sample encode the identical CDR3. The chain combines TRBV30 with TRBJ2-7; 10 positions agree with TRBD2. Germline V CDR1 and CDR2: GTSNPN, SVGIG (reference sequence). V was clipped by 2 bases and J by 2 bases; unmatched bases: 3. There are 14 residues in the CDR3. This CDR3 is CAWSRTSGTYEQYF. The CDR3 coding sequence is TGTGCCTGGAGTCGGACTAGCGGTACCTACGAGCAGTACTTC.

The CDR3 sequence is CASSFSPGQGAWEQYF. The DNA for the CDR3 is TGTGCCAGCAGTTTTTCCCCGGGACAGGGGGCTTGGGAGCAGTACTTC. V is TRBV6-5 and J is TRBJ2-7; TRBD1 aligns across 12 bases. The trim removed 4 bases at V and 7 bases at J, leaving 11 bases unmatched. Germline CDR1 reads MNHEY; CDR2 reads SVGAGI. The CDR3 has 16 amino acids.

This chain uses TRBV28 with TRBJ2-7, with 7 bases matching TRBD1. Germline CDR1 and CDR2: MDHEN and SYDVKM. The length of the CDR3 is 16 residues. The V segment lost 3 bases and the J segment 2 bases; nucleotides outside the gene matches: 10. The CDR3 DNA reads TGTGCCAGCAGTTTTTATAGGGGGCACTTTCCCTACGAGCAGTACTTC. Amino acids: CASSFYRGHFPYEQYF.

The chain combines TRBV4-1 with TRBJ2-7; possible D gene TRBD1, 5 bases. V dropped 3 bases and J dropped 4 bases, with 31 bases sitting between them. The germline V gene has CDR1 MGHRA and CDR2 YSYEKL. This CDR3 contains 20 residues. The CDR3 is CASSHEKIGQRAGPPYEQYF. The CDR3 nucleotides read TGCGCCAGCAGCCATGAAAAGATTGGGCAACGGGCAGGGCCCCCTTACGAGCAGTACTTC.

The chain recombines TRBV28 with TRBJ2-7, with D maybe TRBD1 (5 bases). Trimming shortened V by 5 bases and J by 3 bases, and 11 bases separated the two germline ends. From germline, CDR1 is MDHEN and CDR2 SYDVKM. The CDR3 has 13 amino acids. CDR3 in DNA: TGTGCCAGCAGTCGGACACTGTGCTACGAGCAGTACTTC. Protein: CASSRTLCYEQYF.

The genes are TRBV4-2 and TRBJ2-1; D is uncertain. Between the trimmed V and J ends, which lost 1 base and 1 base, there was a span of 5 bases. This CDR3 has 14 amino acids. Germline V gene data show CDR1 as LGHNA and CDR2 as YNFKEQ. The CDR3 bases are TGTGCCAGCAGCCAAGGTCTTTCCTACAATGAGCAGTTCTTC. It specifies CASSQGLSYNEQFF.

This CDR3 is CASSLAGHQETQYF. The CDR3 nucleotides are TGTGCCAGCAGCCTTGCAGGGCACCAAGAGACCCAGTACTTC. This rearrangement joins TRBV27 to TRBJ2-5, with a possible D match to TRBD1 (5 bases). V was cut by 6 bases and J by 0 bases, with 11 bases left in between. Germline loops: CDR1 MNHEY, CDR2 SMNVEV (reference sequence). The CDR3 is 14 amino acids.

Only one count was recorded for this clone. The chain links TRBV29-1 to TRBJ2-1; TRBD1 matches 7 bases. V was clipped by 7 bases and J by 7 bases; unmatched bases: 13. The CDR3 spans 14 residues. Germline V gene data show CDR1 as SQVTM and CDR2 as ANQGSEA. The chain's CDR3 is CSDKGAGTGNEQFF. As DNA, the CDR3 is TGCAGCGACAAGGGGGCGGGTACCGGGAATGAGCAGTTCTTC.

This clone was counted only a few times. The chain joins TRBV5-6 to TRBJ1-3; TRBD1 is a possible D gene (5 bases). Deletions cut 4 bases from V and 6 bases from J, with 11 bases between. Germline CDR1 SGHDT, CDR2 YYEEEE. CDR3 length: 13 residues. CDR3 in amino acids: CASSPRRENTIYF. CDR3 in DNA: TGTGCCAGCAGCCCCCGCAGGGAAAACACCATATATTTT. Supplemented by reference TRBV5-6 and TRBJ1-3, the full variable domain reads DAGVTQSPTHLIKTRGQQVTLRCSPKSGHDTVSWYQQALGQGPQFIFQYYEEEERQRGNFPDRFSGHQFPNYSSELNVNALLLGDSALYLCASSPRRENTIYFGEGSWLTVV.

CDR3 amino acids: CAEEGIDATNEKLFF. The CDR3 region has the DNA TGTGCCGAAGAGGGAATAGATGCAACTAATGAAAAACTGTTTTTT. The chain uses TRBV28 and TRBJ1-4; D gene unclear. The CDR3 length is 15 residues. V dropped 11 bases and J dropped 0 bases, with 16 bases sitting between them. The germline CDR1 and CDR2 sequences are MDHEN and SYDVKM.

The chain combines TRBV19 with TRBJ1-4; 7 bases are a match to TRBD1. J lost 6 bases, V lost 6 bases, and 7 bases had no gene match. This CDR3 spans 14 amino acids. Germline assignment: CDR1 LNHDA and CDR2 SQIVND (reference sequence). In nucleotides, the CDR3 is TGTGCCAGTAGAAAGGAGGGGGCGTATGAAAAACTGTTTTTT. The encoded protein is CASRKEGAYEKLFF.

This clone was seen a single time. The chain carries TRBV6-5 and TRBJ2-1, with 12 bases fitting TRBD2. Germline values: CDR1 MNHEY, CDR2 SVGAGI. The CDR3 is 14 amino acids. V lost 2 bases and J lost 16; bases outside the gene matches: 9. The CDR3 loop reads CASSYRLLAGGIFF. In DNA form, the CDR3 reads TGTGCCAGCAGTTACCGGCTCCTAGCGGGAGGGATTTTCTTC.

The chain employs TRBV6-5 and TRBJ1-2; TRBD1 matches at 8 bases. The CDR3 totals 13 residues. V trimming: 5 bases; J trimming: 8 bases; junction bases outside the gene matches: 7. CDR1 and CDR2 from the germline V gene are MNHEY and SVGAGI. The DNA for the CDR3 is TGTGCCAGCAGTCACCAGGGGGCGGGAGGCTACACCTTC. It encodes CASSHQGAGGYTF.

The chain is built from TRBV6-5 and TRBJ2-1; TRBD2 might be the D (5 bases). This CDR3 is 16 amino acids long. Germline V gene data show CDR1 as MNHEY and CDR2 as SVGAGI. Deletions cut 0 bases from V and 7 bases from J, with 16 bases between. The CDR3, as DNA: TGTGCCAGCAGTTACTCGAGGAGGCGGAGAGGGAATGAGCAGTTCTTC. Amino acids: CASSYSRRRRGNEQFF.

The V call is TRBV27, the J call TRBJ2-7; 8 bases fit TRBD2. Germline values: CDR1 MNHEY, CDR2 SMNVEV (reference sequence). The CDR3 sequence is 15 residues long. The J segment lost 6 bases and the V segment lost 5 bases, leaving 12 bases of the junction unmatched. CDR3 DNA sequence: TGTGCCAGCAGTCCCAGCGGGAGATCGTTGGGCGAGCAGTACTTC. Translation: CASSPSGRSLGEQYF.

This chain connects TRBV7-2 to TRBJ2-2; the D gene is possibly TRBD2 (6 bases). The CDR3 extends over 12 amino acids. Per the germline V gene, CDR1 is SGHTA and CDR2 is FQGNSA. Between the trimmed V and J ends, which lost 8 bases and 8 bases, there was a span of 12 bases. CDR3 coding DNA: TGTGCCAGCTGGCCGGGAGCTGGGGAGCTGTTTTTT. Translation gives CASWPGAGELFF.

V usage is TRBV5-1 and J usage is TRBJ2-7; perhaps TRBD1 as D (5 bases). This CDR3 is built from 14 residues. The V gene lost 4 bases and the J gene lost 6 bases, with 17 bases spanning the gap. The V gene's germline CDR1 is SGHRS and CDR2 YFSETQ. CDR3 coding DNA: TGCGCCAGCAGCCCTAAGGGGCAGAAGGGCGAGCAGTACTTC. Amino acid sequence: CASSPKGQKGEQYF.

About this clone: At one boundary the junction diverges from the germline segment, which might be a read error. This chain joins TRBV29-1 and TRBJ2-5; D is possibly TRBD1 (5 bases). The germline CDR1 and CDR2 sequences are SQVTM and ANQGSEA. This CDR3 has 14 amino acids. CDR3 coding DNA: TGCAGCGCTGAAACCCCTCAGGGCCAAGAGACCCAGTACTTC. This translates into CSAETPQGQETQYF.

V gene TRBV5-7 combines with J gene TRBJ1-2, with 12 bases fitting TRBD1. TRBV5-7 is annotated as an ORF whose role is uncertain. V was pared by 1 base and J by 1 base, with 8 bases of the junction left unmatched. This CDR3 region has 18 residues. Here the CDR3 reads CASSLSGQGAQNNYGYTF. The CDR3 DNA sequence: TGTGCCAGCAGCTTGTCGGGACAGGGGGCCCAGAATAACTATGGCTACACCTTC.